This TCR beta chain originates from a study of blood T cell repertoires in COVID-19. About the research overall: Both acute and convalescent COVID-19 samples were obtained from the United States, Italy and Spain. Nucleic acid was either cDNA or gDNA, and it came from T cells, B-cell-depleted T cells, or PBMCs.

Germline V gene sequence: CDR1 KGHSH, CDR2 LQKENI. Trimming took 2 bases from V and 3 from J; bases not matched to a gene: 5. This CDR3 comprises 15 residues. During active infection, Seattle patients enrolled and were then monitored through disease. As processed by the authors: Reference gene primers were amplified, and this amplification served to estimate nucleated cell counts. Produced via immunoSEQ multiplex PCR; TCRdb's table is partial and in-frame only. V and J calls and clone size are given by that table; D and trimming were obtained from the DNA. The data hold fewer than 450,000 clones, with 85% to 90% observed a single time.

This sequence joins TRBV18 and TRBJ2-3, with 7 nucleotides matching TRBD2. The clonotype was recovered from a woman in her 70s with COVID-19, enrolled during active disease. Sequencing input: peripheral blood. The CDR3 nucleotides are TGTGCCAGCTCACCAGCACTAGCGATAACAGATACGCAGTATTTT. Protein sequence: CASSPALAITDTQYF.